The 19 T cell receptor beta chains given below trace back to one sample, sequenced in a study of PD-1 blockade in classical Hodgkin lymphoma. The data were produced by immunoSEQ multiplex PCR, yet TCRdb's version contains in-frame clones alone and is incomplete. Of about 24,000 clones in the sample, about 83% were seen once. Each and every patient relapsed after autologous stem cell transplantation, and patients got differing brentuximab vedotin exposure. Thawed PBMCs yielded CD4+ T cells through magnetic negative selection. The specimen was CD4+ T cells from blood, collected at baseline. Receptor source: a human donor with classical Hodgkin lymphoma.

This clone was detected only once. V gene TRBV7-2 combines with J gene TRBJ1-2; 7 nucleotides match TRBD1. CDR1 and CDR2 from the germline V gene are SGHTA and FQGNSA. J gave up 7 bases and V 5 bases, and 7 bases lay outside the gene matches. The CDR3 has 13 amino acids. CDR3 sequence: CASSGGTVPGYTF. The CDR3 coding sequence is TGTGCCAGCAGCGGGGGGACAGTCCCTGGCTACACCTTC. Full variable domain (rest looked up from reference TRBV7-2 and TRBJ1-2): GAGVSQSPSNKVTEKGKDVELRCDPISGHTALYWYRQSLGQGLEFLIYFQGNSAPDKSGLPSDRFSAERTGGSVSTLTIQRTQQEDSAVYLCASSGGTVPGYTFGSGTRLTVV.

Points on this clone: The junction does not match germline at one end; this may be a read error. CDR3 sequence: CASSLEAGGIPLF. In nucleotides, the CDR3 is TGTGCCAGCAGCTTGGAGGCAGGGGGGATCCCTCTTTTT. The chain has TRBV7-9 and TRBJ1-4; TRBD1 matches 7 bases. CDR1 is SEHNR and CDR2 is FQNEAQ in the germline V gene (reference sequence). The CDR3 loop spans 13 amino acids.

This chain joins TRBV5-1 and TRBJ1-1; no clear D. CDR3 size: 14 residues. Looked up from germline, CDR1 is SGHRS and CDR2 is YFSETQ. The ends were cut back, 0 bases at V and 0 bases at J, with 6 bases in the middle. CDR3 bases: TGCGCCAGCAGCTTGGCGCAGATGAACACTGAAGCTTTCTTT. Translation: CASSLAQMNTEAFF.

The chain recombines TRBV27 with TRBJ2-7; 9 nucleotides align to TRBD1. After removal of 5 bases from V and 5 bases from J, the junction contained 13 bases not matched to a gene. CDR1 is MNHEY and CDR2 is SMNVEV in the germline V gene (reference sequence). The CDR3 loop spans 16 amino acids. The chain's CDR3 is CASSVGTGTLFHEQYF. The CDR3 DNA is TGTGCCAGCAGTGTCGGGACAGGGACCCTATTCCACGAGCAGTACTTC.

This clone was seen a few times. The V gene is TRBV10-3, the J gene TRBJ1-2; D call uncertain. This CDR3 has 12 amino acids. V was pared by 4 bases and J by 13 bases, with 16 bases between. Germline V gene data show CDR1 as ENHRY and CDR2 as SYGVKD. The CDR3 sequence is CAISAGARRCTF. DNA of the CDR3: TGTGCCATCAGTGCGGGCGCCCGGCGGTGCACCTTC.

This chain connects TRBV5-1 to TRBJ2-5; the D gene is possibly TRBD1 (5 bases). Germline-derived CDR1 and CDR2 are SGHRS and YFSETQ. CDR3 length equals 13 residues. With 2 bases removed from V and 5 bases from J, the gap between germline ends came to 10 bases. The CDR3 spells CASSFAGLETQYF. The CDR3, as DNA: TGCGCCAGCAGCTTCGCAGGGCTTGAGACCCAGTACTTC.

The chain carries TRBV7-9 and TRBJ1-4; D may be TRBD1 (6 bases). Trimming pared 5 bases from V and 8 bases from J, leaving 9 bases between. Germline V CDR1 and CDR2: SEHNR, FQNEAQ (reference sequence). CDR3 length equals 12 residues. DNA for the CDR3: TGTGCCAGCAGCCCGGACAGCGAAAAACTGTTTTTT. Protein sequence: CASSPDSEKLFF.

The rearrangement uses TRBV10-3 and TRBJ2-7; 8 nucleotides align to TRBD2. The germline V gene has CDR1 ENHRY and CDR2 SYGVKD. V shed 4 bases, J shed 4 bases, and the junction held 9 bases outside the gene matches. This CDR3 comprises 15 residues. CDR3 DNA: TGTGCCATCAGTGGCACGGGGGGGCCCGGTTACGAGCAGTACTTC. It yields the protein CAISGTGGPGYEQYF.

The rearrangement uses TRBV19 and TRBJ1-4; D unclear. Trimming took off 3 bases at V and 7 bases at J, with 12 bases between the two ends. The germline V gene has CDR1 LNHDA and CDR2 SQIVND (reference sequence). The CDR3 extends over 14 amino acids. The CDR3, as DNA: TGTGCCAGTAGTATCGCTCGGGGAGGTGAAAAACTGTTTTTT. Protein product: CASSIARGGEKLFF.

This clone was observed a handful of times. This chain links TRBV20-1 with TRBJ1-1; D unclear. Germline values: CDR1 DFQATT, CDR2 SNEGSKA (reference sequence). The CDR3 totals 11 residues. V lost 4 bases and J lost 7, with 10 bases in between. The CDR3 bases are TGCAGTGCTAACCGGTACGGTGAAGCTTTCTTT. It specifies CSANRYGEAFF.

V gene TRBV11-2 combines with J gene TRBJ2-7, with 7 bases identical to TRBD2. CDR1 is SGHAT and CDR2 is FQNNGV in the germline V gene. Unmatched junction bases numbered 11, after V lost 4 bases and J lost 2 bases. The CDR3 has 16 residues. CDR3 in DNA: TGTGCCAGCAGCTCAGGAAGAGGCGGGAGACCCTACGAGCAGTACTTC. Amino acids: CASSSGRGGRPYEQYF.

The gene calls are TRBV6-6 and TRBJ1-2; D possibly corresponds to TRBD1 (5 bases). Looked up from germline, CDR1 is MNHNY and CDR2 is SVGAGI (reference sequence). This CDR3 has 14 amino acids. Trimming removed 0 bases at V and 8 bases at J, with 13 bases between. CDR3 sequence (DNA): TGTGCCAGCAGTTACTCACTGAGTAGACAGGGCTACACCTTC. Amino acid sequence: CASSYSLSRQGYTF.

The chain links TRBV30 to TRBJ2-7; 9 bases align to TRBD1. Germline assignment: CDR1 GTSNPN and CDR2 SVGIG (reference sequence). The CDR3 loop spans 14 amino acids. The V segment lost 2 bases and the J segment 3 bases; nucleotides outside the gene matches: 5. The DNA of the CDR3 is TGTGCCTGGAGTCGGGGACAGGGAATCTACGAGCAGTACTTC. Its translation is CAWSRGQGIYEQYF.

The chain recombines TRBV10-3 with TRBJ2-7; D might be TRBD1 (6 bases). Trimming took 4 bases from V and 2 from J, leaving 9 bases between them. The CDR3 runs to 13 residues. Germline V gene data show CDR1 as ENHRY and CDR2 as SYGVKD. The CDR3 sequence is CAISGTETYEQYF. The CDR3 DNA follows: TGTGCCATCAGTGGGACAGAAACCTACGAGCAGTACTTC.

This clone was seen a single time. This chain links TRBV4-1 with TRBJ1-1; D ambiguous. Germline assignment: CDR1 MGHRA and CDR2 YSYEKL. There are 15 residues in the CDR3. Trimming pared 0 bases from V and 1 base from J, leaving 9 bases between. Here the CDR3 reads CASSQEAARNTEAFF. The CDR3 bases are TGCGCCAGCAGCCAAGAGGCAGCAAGGAACACTGAAGCTTTCTTT.

The CDR3 DNA reads as TGCGCCAGCAGCTTGATGGACAGGGGTGAAGCTTTCTTT. This translates into CASSLMDRGEAFF. J is TRBJ1-1 and V is TRBV5-1; 9 nucleotides line up with TRBD1. The trim removed 1 base at V and 7 bases at J, leaving 2 bases unmatched. Germline V gene sequence: CDR1 SGHRS, CDR2 YFSETQ. The CDR3 spans 13 residues.

The chain uses TRBV5-1 and TRBJ1-1; the D gene is possibly TRBD1 (6 bases). The germline V gene encodes CDR1 SGHRS and CDR2 YFSETQ. This CDR3 spans 16 amino acids. Trimming took 6 bases from V and 3 from J, leaving 21 bases between them. CDR3 coding DNA: TGCGCCAGCAAGCCGGGACACTCGAACGGGGACACTGAAGCTTTCTTT. Amino acid sequence: CASKPGHSNGDTEAFF.

The chain combines TRBV12-2 with TRBJ1-3. TRBV12-2 is recorded as a pseudogene. This CDR3 is 11 amino acids long. CDR3 coding DNA: TGTGCAAGTCCCGAGGGAAACACCATATATTTT. This codes for CASPEGNTIYF.

The rearrangement links TRBV28 to TRBJ2-2, with 7 bases fitting TRBD1. Trimming at V came to 5 bases and at J to 0 bases, leaving 3 bases not matched to a gene. Germline V CDR1 and CDR2: MDHEN, SYDVKM. The CDR3 spans 15 residues. The CDR3 region is CASSPGTANTGELFF. In DNA form, the CDR3 reads TGTGCCAGCAGTCCCGGGACAGCGAACACCGGGGAGCTGTTTTTT.